Shown below are 22 T cell receptor beta chains from a single sample sequenced in a study of blood T cell repertoires in COVID-19. Sequencing was performed with immunoSEQ multiplex PCR; in TCRdb, only in-frame clones are kept and a portion is missing. The table shows fewer than 250,000 clones, with 70% to 90% occurring only once. What was sequenced was peripheral blood. These receptor sequences come from a woman between 65 and 79 years old with acute or convalescent COVID-19.

This clone was seen a few times. The V call is TRBV29-1, the J call TRBJ2-1; 10 bases map to TRBD2. Trimming cost V 4 bases and J 8 bases; bases outside gene matches: 8. The CDR3 is made up of 14 amino acids. From germline, CDR1 is SQVTM and CDR2 ANQGSEA. The DNA for the CDR3 is TGCAGCGTTGGGGGGGGACTAGCGAGTTATGAGCAGTTCTTC. It codes for CSVGGGLASYEQFF.

The chain is built from TRBV29-1 and TRBJ1-2, with 8 bases identical to TRBD1. With 5 bases clipped from V and 2 bases from J, the junction kept 13 bases outside the gene matches. Germline V gene data show CDR1 as SQVTM and CDR2 as ANQGSEA. There are 16 residues in the CDR3. CDR3 loop: CSVLLHDRGRNYGYTF. The CDR3 nucleotides are TGCAGCGTTCTCCTCCATGACAGGGGTAGGAACTATGGCTACACCTTC.

This clone has a single count. This chain uses TRBV7-2 with TRBJ2-1, with D hard to call. CDR1 SGHTA and CDR2 FQGNSA come from the germline V gene. Between the trimmed V and J ends, which lost 5 bases and 5 bases, there was a span of 16 bases. The CDR3 length is 15 residues. The CDR3 reads CASSPPATRDNEQFF. DNA of the CDR3: TGTGCCAGCAGCCCTCCCGCCACGAGAGACAATGAGCAGTTCTTC.

V gene TRBV6-5 combines with J gene TRBJ1-1; TRBD1 matches 8 bases. The J segment lost 8 bases and the V segment lost 4 bases, leaving 9 bases of the junction unmatched. Germline CDR1 reads MNHEY; CDR2 reads SVGAGI. This CDR3 is 14 amino acids long. CDR3 residues: CASSSSRGPGEAFF. In nucleotides, the CDR3 is TGTGCCAGCAGTTCCTCCAGGGGGCCTGGCGAAGCTTTCTTT.

This clone was seen only a few times. This sequence joins TRBV6-5 and TRBJ1-2; TRBD1 matches 7 bases. The germline CDR1 and CDR2 sequences are MNHEY and SVGAGI. The CDR3 extends over 16 amino acids. V was pared by 1 base and J by 8 bases, with 13 bases of the junction left unmatched. In nucleotides, the CDR3 is TGTGCCAGCAGTTACTTGGGGTTTGAGGGGGCGCGAGGCTACACCTTC. Its protein product is CASSYLGFEGARGYTF.

Turning to this clone: This CDR3 is also generated by other DNA sequences in the sample. J is TRBJ2-1 and V is TRBV4-1; TRBD2 aligns across 9 bases. Per germline, CDR1 MGHRA and CDR2 YSYEKL. The CDR3 loop spans 17 amino acids. Unmatched junction bases numbered 6, after V lost 3 bases and J lost 0 bases. The CDR3 bases are TGCGCCAGCAGCCAGGGACTAGCATCGAGCTCCTACAATGAGCAGTTCTTC. It yields the protein CASSQGLASSSYNEQFF.

This clone was seen a handful of times. The rearrangement uses TRBV3-1 (or the pseudogene TRBV3-2) and TRBJ1-2, with 7 nucleotides matching TRBD1. The germline V gene has CDR1 LGHDT and CDR2 YNNKEL (reference sequence). The junction had 9 bases not matched to a gene; V was cut back by 4 bases and J by 1 base. This CDR3 is 16 amino acids long. CDR3 nucleotide sequence: TGTGCCAGCAGCCGGGATCGACAGGGAGGTAACTATGGCTACACCTTC. The encoded protein is CASSRDRQGGNYGYTF.

This sequence joins TRBV11-3 and TRBJ2-2, with TRBD1 identical over 10 bases. After removal of 5 bases from V and 7 bases from J, the junction contained 7 bases not matched to a gene. This CDR3 comprises 15 residues. Germline V gene lookup returns CDR1 SGHNT and CDR2 YENEEA. CDR3 in amino acids: CASSPMTGGHGELFF. CDR3 bases: TGTGCCAGCAGCCCTATGACAGGGGGCCACGGGGAGCTGTTTTTT.

V usage is TRBV2 and J usage is TRBJ1-2; 9 nucleotides agree with TRBD1. This CDR3 has 16 residues. J lost 6 bases, V lost 7 bases, and 15 bases had no gene match. From germline, CDR1 is SNHLY and CDR2 FYNNEI. CDR3 DNA sequence: TGTGCCAGCATCGGTCCCTCGGACAGGGGCTTAGATGGCTACACCTTC. Translating gives CASIGPSDRGLDGYTF.

The V and J genes are TRBV5-1 and TRBJ2-5; weak D call: TRBD2 (6 bases). The CDR3 length is 16 residues. The germline CDR1 and CDR2 sequences are SGHRS and YFSETQ. V was cut by 4 bases and J by 2 bases, with 18 bases left in between. CDR3 in amino acids: CASSPQPASAQETQYF. In DNA form, the CDR3 reads TGCGCCAGCAGCCCACAGCCTGCTAGCGCACAAGAGACCCAGTACTTC. The full variable domain, completed using reference TRBV5-1 and TRBJ2-5, is KAGVTQTPRYLIKTRGQQVTLSCSPISGHRSVSWYQQTPGQGLQFLFEYFSETQRNKGNFPGRFSGRQFSNSRSEMNVSTLELGDSALYLCASSPQPASAQETQYFGPGTRLLVL.

This chain connects TRBV19 to TRBJ1-5; D may be TRBD1 (5 bases). The V gene's germline CDR1 is LNHDA and CDR2 SQIVND (reference sequence). The CDR3 runs to 17 residues. Trimming left V 4 bases short and J 0 bases short, with 16 bases between. The CDR3 here is CASSKGRDFNSNQPQHF. CDR3 bases: TGTGCCAGTAGTAAAGGCCGGGACTTTAATAGCAATCAGCCCCAGCATTTT.

V and J are TRBV7-2 and TRBJ1-6, with D unresolved. Per the germline V gene, CDR1 is SGHTA and CDR2 is FQGNSA. V shed 0 bases and J shed 7 bases, with 7 bases lying between them. The CDR3 contains 14 residues. This chain's CDR3 is CASSLALGNSPLHF. The DNA of the CDR3 is TGTGCCAGCAGCTTAGCGCTCGGGAATTCACCCCTCCACTTT.

This chain joins TRBV11-3 and TRBJ2-3, with 7 bases identical to TRBD2. CDR1 and CDR2 from the germline V gene are SGHNT and YENEEA. V lost 5 bases and J lost 5; bases outside the gene matches: 10. CDR3 size: 15 residues. The CDR3 DNA is TGTGCCAGCAGCCTACTACCGGGAGGCCTAGATACGCAGTATTTT. It yields the protein CASSLLPGGLDTQYF.

This chain uses TRBV18 with TRBJ1-3, with D maybe TRBD1 (5 bases). CDR3 length: 16 amino acids. The germline V gene has CDR1 KGHSH and CDR2 LQKENI. Trimming took 5 bases from V and 0 from J, leaving 14 bases between them. The CDR3 protein is CASSTGVLSSGNTIYF. The DNA for the CDR3 is TGTGCCAGCTCAACAGGCGTTCTAAGCTCTGGAAACACCATATATTTT.

This chain connects TRBV7-8 to TRBJ2-3; D ambiguous. V lost 1 base, J lost 3 bases, and 11 bases lay in between. The CDR3 spans 15 residues. Germline V gives CDR1 SGHVS, CDR2 FQNEAQ. The CDR3: CASSLVVGVTDTQYF. The DNA for the CDR3 is TGTGCCAGCAGCTTAGTAGTGGGCGTAACAGATACGCAGTATTTT.

The chain combines TRBV19 with TRBJ1-2; no clear D gene. Deletions cut 6 bases from V and 7 bases from J, with 18 bases between. This CDR3 comprises 14 residues. CDR1 and CDR2 from the germline V gene are LNHDA and SQIVND (reference sequence). CDR3 coding DNA: TGTGCCAGTAGGTTCAACAGAGGGATATTTGGCTACACCTTC. It specifies CASRFNRGIFGYTF.

This clone was found a few times. This chain connects TRBV27 to TRBJ2-5, with D unclear. In germline, CDR1 is MNHEY, CDR2 SMNVEV (reference sequence). The CDR3 consists of 14 residues. Trimming removed 3 bases at V and 4 bases at J, with 12 bases between. The CDR3, as DNA: TGTGCCAGCAGTTTCCGGAGAGTCGGAGAGACCCAGTACTTC. Translated, it gives CASSFRRVGETQYF.

The rearrangement uses TRBV19 and TRBJ2-7, with TRBD1 as a possible D gene (5 bases). The V and J ends lost 1 base and 3 bases respectively, with 10 bases between them. CDR3 length: 14 residues. Germline CDR1 is LNHDA and CDR2 is SQIVND (reference sequence). The CDR3 region is CASSIALRGYEQYF. CDR3 sequence (DNA): TGTGCCAGTAGTATAGCCCTAAGGGGCTACGAGCAGTACTTC.

The chain has TRBV29-1 and TRBJ2-5; D not resolved. Between the trimmed V and J ends, which lost 4 bases and 4 bases, there was a span of 10 bases. Germline V gives CDR1 SQVTM, CDR2 ANQGSEA. CDR3 length: 12 amino acids. For the CDR3, the DNA is TGCAGCGTTGGAGGCATCGTAGAGACCCAGTACTTC. Protein product: CSVGGIVETQYF.

This chain uses TRBV5-1 with TRBJ1-2; 7 nucleotides align to TRBD1. The V gene end was trimmed by 3 bases and the J gene end by 6 bases; junction bases not matched to a gene: 5. The CDR3 covers 13 residues. The germline V gene has CDR1 SGHRS and CDR2 YFSETQ. The CDR3 DNA follows: TGCGCCAGCAGCTCAACCGGGACAGATGGCTACACCTTC. Its protein is CASSSTGTDGYTF.

This clone was recorded many times. V usage is TRBV11-3 and J usage is TRBJ2-1; 12 nucleotides align to TRBD2. V was clipped by 2 bases and J by 12 bases; unmatched bases: 14. The CDR3 contains 17 residues. Germline V gene data show CDR1 as SGHNT and CDR2 as YENEEA. The CDR3 sequence is CASSLHKNRLAGEWQFF. DNA of the CDR3: TGTGCCAGCAGCTTACACAAGAATCGACTAGCGGGAGAATGGCAGTTCTTC.

V gene TRBV7-9 combines with J gene TRBJ2-5; a possible D gene is TRBD2 (6 bases). The V and J ends lost 2 bases and 5 bases respectively, with 12 bases between them. The CDR3 is 14 amino acids. Per germline, CDR1 SEHNR and CDR2 FQNEAQ (reference sequence). The CDR3 loop is CASSLRGTLETQYF. The CDR3, as DNA: TGTGCCAGCAGCTTACGCGGGACTCTGGAGACCCAGTACTTC.